This TCR beta chain was sequenced during a study of blood T cells in healthy people across ages. General study points: The CMV status of each donor remained undetermined, and this could have confounded shifts in expanded clonotypes.

For the second PCR, which ran for about 7 to 12 cycles, a sample-barcoded 5' primer and a J-beta primer mix were used. TCRdb reprocessed the 5' RACE reads via MiXCR and lists one record per CDR3 protein. This sample has some 1,800,000 distinct CDR3 sequences; approximately 40% occur once, and the top ten carry roughly 24%. This clonotype has a count of ten or more. Its antigen is currently unknown. What was sequenced was blood. This clonotype originated in a human donor in good health.

CDR3 coding DNA: TGTGCCAGCAGCCAAGAAGTAGAATGGAGCACTGAAGCTTTCTTT. Amino acids: CASSQEVEWSTEAFF. The J gene is TRBJ1-1, the V gene TRBV4-2; no clear D. The CDR3 spans 15 residues. Germline V gene lookup returns CDR1 LGHNA and CDR2 YNFKEQ. Trimming took 0 bases from V and 4 from J, leaving 12 bases between them.